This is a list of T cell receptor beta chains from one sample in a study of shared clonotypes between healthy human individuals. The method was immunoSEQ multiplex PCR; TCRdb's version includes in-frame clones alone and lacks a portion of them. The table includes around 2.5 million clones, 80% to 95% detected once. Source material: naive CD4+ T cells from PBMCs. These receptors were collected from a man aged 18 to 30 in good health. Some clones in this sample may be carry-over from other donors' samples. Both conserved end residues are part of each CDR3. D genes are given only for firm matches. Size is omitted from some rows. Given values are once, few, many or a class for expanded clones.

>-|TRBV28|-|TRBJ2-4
TGTGCCAGCAGTTTATCTTACCAGGGTGGTAACATTCAGTACTTC
CASSLSYQGGNIQYF
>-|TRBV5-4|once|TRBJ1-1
TGTGCCAGCAGCTTAGGCGGGCCTCGAACATTTACTGAAGCTTTCTTT
CASSLGGPRTFTEAFF
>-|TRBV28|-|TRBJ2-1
TGTGCCAGCAGTGGGCCCAGGAATGAACAGTTCTTC
CASSGPRNEQFF
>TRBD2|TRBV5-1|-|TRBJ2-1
TGCGCCAGCAGCCTGGCACTAGCGGGAGGCTACAATGAGCAGTTCTTC
CASSLALAGGYNEQFF
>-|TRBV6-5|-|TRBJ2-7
TGTGCCAGCAGTTACTCGATTACGGGATCCTACGAGCAGTACTTC
CASSYSITGSYEQYF
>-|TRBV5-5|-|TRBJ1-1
TGTGCCAGCAGCCACCGGGAGGGGCGCGAGAACACTGAAGCTTTCTTT
CASSHREGRENTEAFF
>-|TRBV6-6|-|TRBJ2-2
TGTGCCAGCAGTTACGGCAGACACACCGGGGAGCTGTTTTTT
CASSYGRHTGELFF
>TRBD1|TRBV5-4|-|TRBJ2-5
TGTGCCAGCAGCTTACAACAGGGGGCGGGAGAGACCCAGTACTTC
CASSLQQGAGETQYF
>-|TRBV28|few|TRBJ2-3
TGTGCCAGCACAGGGACTAGCACAGATACGCAGTATTTT
CASTGTSTDTQYF
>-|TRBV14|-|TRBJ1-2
TGTGCCAGCAGAACCACCTTGGGGGGAGGTGGCTACACCTTC
CASRTTLGGGGYTF
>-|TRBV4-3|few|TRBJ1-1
TGCGCCAGCAGCCAGTCCAGGGAGAACACTGAAGCTTTCTTT
CASSQSRENTEAFF
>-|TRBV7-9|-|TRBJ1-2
TGTGCCAGCACCAGACTCGTCTCAGGGTCCTATGGCTACACCTTC
CASTRLVSGSYGYTF
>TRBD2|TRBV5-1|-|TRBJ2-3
TGCGCCAGCAGCTCATACTGGATAGCGGGGCGGACAGATACGCAGTATTTT
CASSSYWIAGRTDTQYF
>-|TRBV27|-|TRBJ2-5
TGTGCCAGCGCCCCAGGACAACTTCAAGAGACCCAGTACTTC
CASAPGQLQETQYF
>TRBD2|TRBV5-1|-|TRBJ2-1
TGCGCCAGCAGCCCCCCATCTAGCGGGAGTGGTAACTACAATGAGCAGTTCTTC
CASSPPSSGSGNYNEQFF
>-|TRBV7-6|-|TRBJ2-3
TGTGCCAGCAGCTTAGTGTTCGGGACAGATACGCAGTATTTT
CASSLVFGTDTQYF
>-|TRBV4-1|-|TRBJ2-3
TGCGCCAGCAGCCAAGGAGGGGGCACAGATACGCAGTATTTT
CASSQGGGTDTQYF
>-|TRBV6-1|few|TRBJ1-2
TGTGCCAGCAGCATTACTAACTATGGCTACACCTTC
CASSITNYGYTF
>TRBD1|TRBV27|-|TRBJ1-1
TGTGCCAGCAGACAACAGGGGATGAACACTGAAGCTTTCTTT
CASRQQGMNTEAFF
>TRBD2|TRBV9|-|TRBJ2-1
TGTGCCAGCAGCGTAGCGGCTAGCGGGAACTACAATGAGCAGTTCTTC
CASSVAASGNYNEQFF
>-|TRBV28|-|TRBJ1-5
TGTGCCAGCAGCCCCGGGGGGCGGATTCCGGGGCAGCCCCAGCATTTT
CASSPGGRIPGQPQHF
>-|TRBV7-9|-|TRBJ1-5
TGTGCCAGCAGCTTAGCGGAGAGTCAGCCCCAGCATTTT
CASSLAESQPQHF
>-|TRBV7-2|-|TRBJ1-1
TGTGCCAGCAGCTTAGTTGGCCACGGGGGCACTGAAGCTTTCTTT
CASSLVGHGGTEAFF
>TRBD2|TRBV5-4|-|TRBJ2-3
TGTGCCAGCAGCTTGCTAGCGGGCAGCACAGATACGCAGTATTTT
CASSLLAGSTDTQYF
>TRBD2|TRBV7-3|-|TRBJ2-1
TGTGCCAGCAGTTTAGCCGGAACGGGGGGTTACAATGAGCAGTTCTTC
CASSLAGTGGYNEQFF
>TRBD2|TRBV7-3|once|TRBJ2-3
TGTGCCAGCAGCTTAACTCGGCGGGAGTCAAGCACAGATACGCAGTATTTT
CASSLTRRESSTDTQYF
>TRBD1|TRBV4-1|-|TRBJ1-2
TGCGCCAGCAGCCAAGCTAGAGGTGACAGGGTCTATGGCTACACCTTC
CASSQARGDRVYGYTF
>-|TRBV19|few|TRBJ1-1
TGTGCCAGTAGACGGAACAGGGTGAACACTGAAGCTTTCTTT
CASRRNRVNTEAFF
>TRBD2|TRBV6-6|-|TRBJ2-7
TGTGCCAGCAGACAAACTAGCGGGAACGAGTACTTC
CASRQTSGNEYF
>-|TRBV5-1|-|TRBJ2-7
TGCGCCAGCAGCTCACGGACAGCATCCTACGAGCAGTACTTC
CASSSRTASYEQYF
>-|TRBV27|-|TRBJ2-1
TGTGCCAGCAGTTTATTAGGGCGCGGCAATGAGCAGTTCTTC
CASSLLGRGNEQFF
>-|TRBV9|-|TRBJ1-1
TGTGCCAGCAGCGTCTTACCGGGACACCGAGGGGAAGCTTTCTTT
CASSVLPGHRGEAFF
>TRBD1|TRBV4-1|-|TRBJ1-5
TGCGCCAGCAGCCAAGCGGGGACAGGGGGTATAGGTTGGGATCAGCCCCAGCATTTT
CASSQAGTGGIGWDQPQHF
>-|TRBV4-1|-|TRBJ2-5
TGCGCCAGCAGCCAAGGTGGAGTCCAAGAGACCCAGTACTTC
CASSQGGVQETQYF
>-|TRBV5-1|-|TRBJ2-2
TGCGCCAGCAGCTCCGTTGGAGCCGGGGAGCTGTTTTTT
CASSSVGAGELFF
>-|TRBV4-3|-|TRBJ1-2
TGCGCCAGCAGCCAAGCCCCAAGTAACTATGGCTACACCTTC
CASSQAPSNYGYTF
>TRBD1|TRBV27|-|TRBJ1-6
TGTGCCAGCAGCGACAGGGAAAATTCACCCCTCCACTTT
CASSDRENSPLHF
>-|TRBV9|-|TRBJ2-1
TGTGCCAGCAGCCCCATGCCCAGCTCCTACAATGAGCAGTTCTTC
CASSPMPSSYNEQFF
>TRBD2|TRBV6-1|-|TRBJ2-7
TGTGCCAGCAGTGGAGCGGGAGGGCCCTACGAGCAGTACTTC
CASSGAGGPYEQYF
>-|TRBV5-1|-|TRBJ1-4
TGCGCCAGCAGCTCGGGAGGTAATGAAAAACTGTTTTTT
CASSSGGNEKLFF
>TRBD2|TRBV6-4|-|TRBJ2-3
TGTGCCAGCAGTCTAGCCGGGGAGGGGTTCACGCAGTATTTT
CASSLAGEGFTQYF
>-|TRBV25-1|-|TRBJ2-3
TGTGCCAGCAGTGATTTATCGGATACGCAGTATTTT
CASSDLSDTQYF